This T cell receptor beta chain is from a study of blood T cell repertoires in COVID-19. The repertoire was sequenced with immunoSEQ multiplex PCR; TCRdb's copy has only in-frame clones and lacks some. The data contain about 120,000 clones, more than 75% of them singletons. This CDR3 region has 15 residues. V gave up 5 bases and J gave up 5 bases; unmatched junction bases: 8. Germline V gives CDR1 SEHNR, CDR2 FQNEAQ (reference sequence). The gene calls are TRBV7-9 and TRBJ2-2; 7 positions agree with TRBD1. The source is a woman between 35 and 50 years old with acute or convalescent COVID-19. Sample: peripheral blood. The DNA for the CDR3 is TGTGCCAGCAGCAGACGGACAGGAAGGACCGGGGAGCTGTTTTTT. This encodes CASSRRTGRTGELFF.